A single sample gave rise to the 6 T cell receptor beta chains below, sequenced in a study of tumor-infiltrating lymphocytes in primary liver carcinoma. TCR beta cDNA was prepared out of roughly 0.5 ug total RNA by means of a constant-region primer. Slightly modified ARM-PCR with three nested multiplex PCR rounds yielded TCR beta libraries. Running approximately 10 cycles apiece, the first two PCR rounds relied on TRBV1-TRBV30 forward primers together with a C-beta reverse primer. TCRdb called the multiplex PCR reads again in MiXCR, with one record for every CDR3 protein. The table lists tens of thousands of distinct CDR3 sequences, over 70% of them singletons. Each 20-30 mg portion of unsorted bulk tissue served as the source for co-extraction of RNA and DNA. The source material was liver tumor tissue from sampling region 3. Subset: tumor region T3, left-lateral pole. The receptors were gathered from a man in his forties or fifties with primary liver carcinoma and hepatitis B virus infection.

This chain uses TRBV11-2 with TRBJ2-7; 9 nucleotides match TRBD1. Germline lookup yields CDR1 SGHAT and CDR2 FQNNGV. This CDR3 has 15 amino acids. Trimming removed 2 bases from V and 8 bases from J; junction bases left unmatched: 10. CDR3 in DNA: TGTGCCAGCAGCTTACAGGGGACAGGGCTGCGGAAGCAGTACTTC. Its translation is CASSLQGTGLRKQYF.

Turning to this clonotype: This CDR3 is missing its conserved last phenylalanine or tryptophan, likely due to a read error. This rearrangement joins TRBV11-2 to TRBJ2-2; 9 bases agree with TRBD2. CDR3 length: 16 residues. V lost 1 base to trimming and J lost 12 bases; unmatched junction nucleotides: 12. Germline V CDR1 and CDR2: SGHAT, FQNNGV. This CDR3 reads CASSLVVLAGTAKLFL. CDR3 in DNA: TGTGCCAGCAGCTTAGTGGTGCTAGCGGGAACCGCGAAGCTGTTTCTT.

On this clonotype: Its ends do not fully match the called genes, so a read error is possible. The V call is TRBV12-3 or TRBV12-4, the J call TRBJ2-7; 9 positions match TRBD2. The CDR3 spans 18 residues. The chain's CDR3 is CASSLISSAHAGGYEQYF. The CDR3, as DNA: TGTGCAAGCAGTTTAATCTCTAGCGCCCACGCGGGAGGGTACGAGCAGTACTTC.

The table lists this clonotype with a count of one. This chain's CDR3 is CSVVQGGSSLETQYF. Here the CDR3 DNA reads TGCAGCGTTGTGCAGGGAGGTTCGTCTCTAGAGACCCAGTACTTC. The V call is TRBV29-1, the J call TRBJ2-5; D is perhaps TRBD2 (6 bases). This CDR3 has 15 residues. Germline-derived CDR1 and CDR2 are SQVTM and ANQGSEA. V was pared by 4 bases and J by 4 bases, with 19 bases between.

This clonotype was detected once. Relative to the germline gene, one junction end is altered; a read error may explain this. V usage is TRBV7-9 and J usage is TRBJ2-3; no reliable D call. The CDR3 totals 15 residues. The V gene's germline CDR1 is SEHNR and CDR2 FQNEAQ (reference sequence). The CDR3 sequence is CASSLDGGSTDMQYF. The CDR3 DNA reads as TGTGCCAGCAGCTTAGACGGCGGTAGCACAGATATGCAGTATTTT.

This clonotype occurred many times. The CDR3 loop is CASSELAGAFGTQYF. Here the CDR3 DNA reads TGTGCCAGCAGTGAATTAGCAGGGGCGTTTGGGACCCAGTACTTC. The J gene is TRBJ2-5, the V gene TRBV6-1; maybe TRBD1 (6 bases). CDR1 and CDR2 from the germline V gene are MNHNS and SASEGT. The V and J ends lost 2 bases and 7 bases respectively, with 17 bases between them. This CDR3 has 15 amino acids.